The sequence of this TCR beta chain was determined in a study of T cell responses to AZD1222 COVID-19 vaccine. V was pared by 7 bases and J by 3 bases, with 15 bases between. Germline V gene sequence: CDR1 SQVTM, CDR2 ANQGSEA. The CDR3 totals 14 residues. Repertoires were generated with immunoSEQ multiplex PCR, while TCRdb's copy carries only in-frame clones and drops some. The sample holds fewer than 200,000 clones; 90% to 95% are singletons and the top ten take about 3.6%. This sequence joins TRBV29-1 and TRBJ2-2, with D possibly matching TRBD1 (6 bases). The receptor comes from an adult who received the MenACWY meningococcal vaccine as a control. Here the sequenced sample was peripheral blood, taken 28 days after the second dose of the MenACWY control vaccine. The DNA of the CDR3 is TGCAGCGCCTCCGGGGACACCTACACCGGGGAGCTGTTTTTT. It yields the protein CSASGDTYTGELFF.